The 17 T cell receptor beta chains reported below all come from one sample, sequenced in a study of technical replicates of blood from several donors. Clones were read by immunoSEQ multiplex PCR, and TCRdb kept only the in-frame ones, dropping some. The profile covers around 68,000 clones, with 95% to 97% appearing a single time and 0.25% to 0.3% taken by the ten largest. Sequencing was performed on T cells isolated from PBMCs. These receptors were taken from a human donor in good health.

A single count supports this clone. The rearrangement links TRBV4-1 to TRBJ2-7; TRBD2 matches at 8 bases. Per germline, CDR1 MGHRA and CDR2 YSYEKL. Germline trimming cut 2 bases from V and 1 base from J; bases unmatched to any gene: 10. The CDR3 contains 17 residues. The chain's CDR3 is CASSQWEAGEGSYEQYF. The CDR3 nucleotides are TGCGCCAGCAGCCAATGGGAAGCGGGAGAAGGGTCCTACGAGCAGTACTTC.

The chain couples TRBV29-1 to TRBJ1-1; possibly TRBD1 for D (6 bases). The length of the CDR3 is 14 residues. Germline lookup yields CDR1 SQVTM and CDR2 ANQGSEA. Trimming removed 7 bases from V and 0 bases from J, with 15 bases in between. The CDR3 spells CSASLGDMNTEAFF. The CDR3 DNA reads TGCAGCGCTTCATTAGGGGACATGAACACTGAAGCTTTCTTT.

This chain connects TRBV6-6 to TRBJ2-1; 9 positions agree with TRBD2. The CDR3 loop spans 14 amino acids. Germline loops: CDR1 MNHNY, CDR2 SVGAGI (reference sequence). The trim removed 6 bases at V and 4 bases at J, leaving 4 bases unmatched. The DNA of the CDR3 is TGTGCCAGCAGCCCTAGCGGGACTTACAATGAGCAGTTCTTC. This encodes CASSPSGTYNEQFF.

This rearrangement joins TRBV9 to TRBJ2-1; D is undetermined. With 3 bases removed from V and 0 bases from J, the gap between germline ends came to 10 bases. CDR3 length: 15 residues. Germline CDR1 and CDR2: SGDLS and YYNGEE. CDR3 loop: CASSAEEDSYNEQFF. The CDR3 nucleotides read TGTGCCAGCAGCGCCGAGGAAGACTCCTACAATGAGCAGTTCTTC. Looking up the rest from reference TRBV9 and TRBJ2-1 gives the full variable domain: DSGVTQTPKHLITATGQRVTLRCSPRSGDLSVYWYQQSLDQGLQFLIQYYNGEERAKGNILERFSAQQFPDLHSELNLSSLELGDSALYFCASSAEEDSYNEQFFGPGTRLTVL.

The chain employs TRBV19 and TRBJ1-5; 7 bases align to TRBD1. The CDR3 has 14 residues. CDR1 and CDR2 from the germline V gene are LNHDA and SQIVND (reference sequence). J lost 3 bases, V lost 6 bases, and 5 bases had no gene match. The CDR3 DNA reads as TGTGCCAGTAGCGGACAGGAAGACAATCAGCCCCAGCATTTT. Translating gives CASSGQEDNQPQHF.

CDR3 bases: TGCAGTGCTTGGAGGGAGACCCAGTACTTC. Its translation: CSAWRETQYF. This chain links TRBV20-1 with TRBJ2-5; D is possibly TRBD2 (5 bases). V gave up 5 bases and J gave up 5 bases, with 6 bases separating them. The CDR3 is 10 amino acids. The germline V gene encodes CDR1 DFQATT and CDR2 SNEGSKA (reference sequence).

The chain employs TRBV2 and TRBJ1-2; TRBD1 is a possible D gene (6 bases). V lost 2 bases and J 3 bases, leaving 10 bases between the germline ends. This CDR3 has 14 amino acids. CDR1 SNHLY and CDR2 FYNNEI come from the germline V gene. The CDR3 is CASSELGGDYGYTF. The CDR3 coding sequence is TGTGCCAGCAGTGAACTAGGGGGAGACTATGGCTACACCTTC.

V is TRBV4-2 and J is TRBJ2-7; 7 bases map to TRBD2. Germline V CDR1 and CDR2: LGHNA, YNFKEQ. V was pared by 5 bases and J by 7 bases, with 11 bases of the junction left unmatched. This CDR3 spans 14 amino acids. The CDR3 DNA reads as TGTGCCAGCAGCACCCAGCGGGGTTATCCGGAGCAGTACTTC. It is translated as CASSTQRGYPEQYF.

The rearrangement links TRBV30 to TRBJ1-5; TRBD1 matches 10 bases. V was pared by 5 bases and J by 0 bases, with 10 bases of the junction left unmatched. From germline, CDR1 is GTSNPN and CDR2 SVGIG (reference sequence). The CDR3 contains 17 residues. Written as DNA, the CDR3 is TGTGCCTGGGGTGGGACAGGGGTCCTGCTTAGCAATCAGCCCCAGCATTTT. Translation gives CAWGGTGVLLSNQPQHF.

V gene TRBV7-9 combines with J gene TRBJ2-7; a weak D match, TRBD1 (6 bases). CDR3 length: 16 amino acids. Trimming shortened V by 1 base and J by 4 bases, and 17 bases separated the two germline ends. Germline V gene lookup returns CDR1 SEHNR and CDR2 FQNEAQ (reference sequence). CDR3 nucleotide sequence: TGTGCCAGCAGCTTAGATCGGCAGGGGAAAAAGTACGAGCAGTACTTC. Translation: CASSLDRQGKKYEQYF. Full variable domain (outside the CDR3, taken from reference TRBV7-9 and TRBJ2-7): DTGVSQNPRHKITKRGQNVTFRCDPISEHNRLYWYRQTLGQGPEFLTYFQNEAQLEKSRLLSDRFSAERPKGSFSTLEIQRTEQGDSAMYLCASSLDRQGKKYEQYFGPGTRLTVT.

V and J are TRBV7-9 and TRBJ1-5, with D possibly TRBD1 on 6 matching bases. Germline CDR1 and CDR2: SEHNR and FQNEAQ (reference sequence). CDR3 size: 14 residues. V was trimmed by 2 bases and J by 3 bases, leaving 8 bases between them. The CDR3 coding sequence is TGTGCCAGCAGCTTATCAGGGGACAATCAGCCCCAGCATTTT. This translates into CASSLSGDNQPQHF.

The chain has TRBV15 and TRBJ1-5, with a possible D match to TRBD1 (6 bases). Germline values: CDR1 LNHNV, CDR2 YYDKDF (reference sequence). This CDR3 region has 12 residues. The V end was cut by 6 bases, the J end by 9 bases, with 12 bases between. The CDR3 protein is CATSTGIWPQHF. CDR3 coding DNA: TGTGCCACCAGTACAGGGATCTGGCCCCAGCATTTT.

The chain links TRBV7-3 to TRBJ2-1, with 7 bases matching TRBD1. The CDR3 consists of 14 residues. The germline gives CDR1 SGHTA, CDR2 FQGTGA. With V trimmed by 2 bases and J by 7 bases, 5 bases remained unmatched. CDR3 nucleotides: TGTGCCAGCAGCTTATCCGGGACAGCGAATGAGCAGTTCTTC. Encoded protein: CASSLSGTANEQFF.

J is TRBJ1-5 and V is TRBV30; D ambiguous. CDR1 and CDR2 from the germline V gene are GTSNPN and SVGIG (reference sequence). CDR3 length equals 14 residues. V was shortened by 4 bases and J by 4 bases, with 14 bases between the two germline ends. CDR3 in amino acids: CAWTQSQLNQPQHF. DNA for the CDR3: TGTGCCTGGACCCAGTCGCAGTTAAATCAGCCCCAGCATTTT.

The V call is TRBV25-1, the J call TRBJ2-7, with TRBD2 identical over 7 bases. The CDR3 is made up of 16 amino acids. V trimming: 4 bases; J trimming: 0 bases; junction bases outside the gene matches: 9. The germline gives CDR1 MGHDK, CDR2 SYGVNS. The DNA for the CDR3 is TGTGCCAGCAGTGGGTCCTCGGGGAGGGCCTCCTACGAGCAGTACTTC. Encoded protein: CASSGSSGRASYEQYF.

The chain combines TRBV19 with TRBJ2-7; D is perhaps TRBD1 (6 bases). This CDR3 is built from 13 residues. The germline gives CDR1 LNHDA, CDR2 SQIVND (reference sequence). The V end lost 5 bases, the J end lost 6 bases, and 14 bases lay between the germline ends. DNA for the CDR3: TGTGCCAGTAGTGACAGGACCCCTGGCGAGCAGTACTTC. Amino acid sequence: CASSDRTPGEQYF.

The rearrangement uses TRBV5-6 and TRBJ2-1, with 11 bases fitting TRBD2. V gave up 4 bases and J gave up 4 bases; unmatched junction bases: 4. Germline CDR1 is SGHDT and CDR2 is YYEEEE. The CDR3 consists of 15 residues. The CDR3 bases are TGTGCCAGCAGCCCAGGGACTAGCGGTTACAATGAGCAGTTCTTC. Amino acid sequence: CASSPGTSGYNEQFF.